A single sample is the source of the 11 T cell receptor beta chains below, sequenced in a study of control samples from healthy donors and cancer patients. The repertoire was sequenced with immunoSEQ multiplex PCR; TCRdb's copy has only in-frame clones and lacks some. The repertoire holds about 96,000 clones, with about 92% as singletons. The sequenced sample consisted of blood. All receptors come from a man in his late teens or twenties in good health.

The chain employs TRBV12-3 or TRBV12-4 and TRBJ2-7; no reliable D call. V was trimmed by 2 bases and J by 2 bases, leaving 1 base between them. The CDR3 spans 11 residues. The CDR3 loop reads CASSLTYEQYF. Here the CDR3 DNA reads TGTGCCAGCAGTTTAACCTACGAGCAGTACTTC.

The J gene is TRBJ2-2, the V gene TRBV7-9, with D perhaps TRBD1 (6 bases). The V gene's germline CDR1 is SEHNR and CDR2 FQNEAQ (reference sequence). The CDR3 spans 15 residues. Trimming pared 6 bases from V and 1 base from J, leaving 12 bases between. The CDR3 is CASSSGQMNTGELFF. The CDR3 nucleotides are TGTGCCAGCAGTTCGGGACAAATGAACACCGGGGAGCTGTTTTTT.

The chain couples TRBV5-1 to TRBJ2-7; 7 nucleotides agree with TRBD1. CDR3 length: 16 amino acids. The V segment lost 0 bases and the J segment 2 bases; nucleotides outside the gene matches: 8. Germline CDR1 and CDR2: SGHRS and YFSETQ. The CDR3 protein is CASSLVGGTGAYEQYF. The CDR3 DNA follows: TGCGCCAGCAGCTTGGTCGGCGGCACAGGGGCCTACGAGCAGTACTTC.

Here the CDR3 reads CASKTGSRGYEQYF. The CDR3 DNA follows: TGTGCCAGCAAAACCGGTTCACGAGGCTACGAGCAGTACTTC. This chain links TRBV2 with TRBJ2-7; D ambiguous. The germline V gene encodes CDR1 SNHLY and CDR2 FYNNEI. Deletions cut 7 bases from V and 3 bases from J, with 16 bases between. CDR3 length: 14 residues.

This clone came up once. This rearrangement joins TRBV24-1 to TRBJ2-7; 11 bases match TRBD1. V gave up 3 bases and J gave up 5 bases; unmatched junction bases: 20. The CDR3 totals 20 residues. Germline lookup yields CDR1 KGHDR and CDR2 SFDVKD. CDR3 loop: CATSDGVRVLDRGHADEQYF. CDR3 nucleotides: TGTGCCACCAGTGATGGGGTCAGGGTACTGGACAGGGGGCATGCCGACGAGCAGTACTTC.

The chain joins TRBV20-1 to TRBJ2-7; D not certain. The CDR3 totals 14 residues. Between the trimmed V and J ends, which lost 3 bases and 6 bases, there was a span of 18 bases. Germline values: CDR1 DFQATT, CDR2 SNEGSKA (reference sequence). The CDR3 DNA reads as TGCAGTGCTAGTGAGGCAGGATCTGGCTCCGAGCAGTACTTC. Amino acids: CSASEAGSGSEQYF.

The rearrangement joins TRBV4-1 to TRBJ2-5, with a weak D call TRBD2 (6 bases). This CDR3 is 16 amino acids long. From germline, CDR1 is MGHRA and CDR2 YSYEKL. V was clipped by 4 bases and J by 5 bases, with 20 bases between them. The CDR3 nucleotides read TGCGCCAGCAGCCCAGAGGGGCGGGGAGCTGGGGAGACCCAGTACTTC. Translating it yields CASSPEGRGAGETQYF.

The chain uses TRBV2 and TRBJ1-5; 9 nucleotides match TRBD1. Trimming cost V 6 bases and J 5 bases; bases outside gene matches: 5. Germline-derived CDR1 and CDR2 are SNHLY and FYNNEI. CDR3 size: 14 residues. The CDR3 is CASRGQGGDQPQHF. The DNA of the CDR3 is TGTGCCAGCAGGGGACAGGGAGGCGATCAGCCCCAGCATTTT. Using reference TRBV2 and TRBJ1-5 for the parts outside the CDR3, the full variable domain is EPEVTQTPSHQVTQMGQEVILRCVPISNHLYFYWYRQILGQKVEFLVSFYNNEISEKSEIFDDQFSVERPDGSNFTLKIRSTKLEDSAMYFCASRGQGGDQPQHFGDGTRLSIL.

The rearrangement joins TRBV6-2 or TRBV6-3 to TRBJ2-7; TRBD2 matches 7 bases. Germline V gene sequence: CDR1 MNHEY, CDR2 SVGEGT. The V gene end was trimmed by 2 bases and the J gene end by 0 bases; junction bases not matched to a gene: 4. The CDR3 is made up of 15 amino acids. The CDR3 DNA reads TGTGCCAGCAGTTACAGGCGGGAGAGCTCCTACGAGCAGTACTTC. The encoded protein is CASSYRRESSYEQYF.

V is TRBV6-5 and J is TRBJ2-2; the match to TRBD1 covers 9 bases. Germline CDR1 is MNHEY and CDR2 is SVGAGI. J was trimmed by 6 bases and V by 7 bases; bases with no gene match: 6. CDR3 length equals 14 residues. CDR3 protein: CASIEQGAPGELFF. CDR3 DNA: TGTGCCAGCATAGAACAGGGGGCTCCCGGGGAGCTGTTTTTT.

The gene calls are TRBV6-5 and TRBJ2-2, with D perhaps TRBD2 (5 bases). Germline V gene sequence: CDR1 MNHEY, CDR2 SVGAGI. CDR3 length: 14 amino acids. The V end lost 2 bases, the J end lost 3 bases, and 7 bases lay between the germline ends. DNA for the CDR3: TGTGCCAGCAGTTACCAGGACTACACCGGGGAGCTGTTTTTT. Translating gives CASSYQDYTGELFF.